The 18 T cell receptor beta chains below come from one sample, sequenced in a study of blood T cell repertoires in COVID-19. Some clones are missing from TCRdb's copy, which holds only in-frame ones; the method was immunoSEQ multiplex PCR. The table shows about 240,000 clones, with about 81% occurring only once. Sequencing was carried out using peripheral blood. Source of these receptors: a woman aged 55-70 years with active or convalescent COVID-19.

V is TRBV6-5 and J is TRBJ1-1; D unresolved. The CDR3 is 16 residues long. Looked up from germline, CDR1 is MNHEY and CDR2 is SVGAGI. V was clipped by 3 bases and J by 1 base, with 15 bases between them. The CDR3 DNA reads TGTGCCAGCAGTTATGGTTTCCAGGCTGGGAACACTGAAGCTTTCTTT. It specifies CASSYGFQAGNTEAFF.

This chain uses TRBV29-1 with TRBJ2-2; weak D call: TRBD1 (5 bases). Germline lookup yields CDR1 SQVTM and CDR2 ANQGSEA. The ends were cut back, 6 bases at V and 7 bases at J, with 21 bases in the middle. CDR3 size: 15 residues. The CDR3 protein is CSVYQQGAGVGELFF. The DNA for the CDR3 is TGCAGCGTGTACCAACAAGGGGCTGGGGTCGGGGAGCTGTTTTTT.

The J gene is TRBJ2-5, the V gene TRBV11-2; D gene uncertain. Trimming pared 3 bases from V and 7 bases from J, leaving 6 bases between. Germline V gene lookup returns CDR1 SGHAT and CDR2 FQNNGV. CDR3 size: 11 residues. Here the CDR3 DNA reads TGTGCCAGCAGCTTTCTCTTGACCCAGTACTTC. Translated: CASSFLLTQYF.

The chain carries TRBV7-3 and TRBJ2-2, with no clear D. V was cut by 3 bases and J by 6 bases, with 5 bases left in between. Germline values: CDR1 SGHTA, CDR2 FQGTGA. This CDR3 has 12 residues. CDR3 amino acids: CASSFGSGELFF. In DNA, the CDR3 is TGTGCCAGCAGCTTCGGGTCCGGGGAGCTGTTTTTT.

The V and J genes are TRBV7-3 and TRBJ2-6; D is unresolved. CDR3 length equals 18 residues. Germline lookup yields CDR1 SGHTA and CDR2 FQGTGA. V lost 5 bases and J 1 base, leaving 18 bases between the germline ends. The DNA of the CDR3 is TGTGCCAGCAGCCCGACCCCCAGGCCCCCATCTGGGGCCAACGTCCTGACTTTC. Its protein product is CASSPTPRPPSGANVLTF.

In this sample, this clone turned up a few times. This CDR3 is CSASKASGDQETQYF. The DNA of the CDR3 is TGCAGTGCTAGTAAGGCTAGCGGGGACCAAGAGACCCAGTACTTC. The chain combines TRBV20-1 with TRBJ2-5; 9 bases are a match to TRBD2. Per the germline V gene, CDR1 is DFQATT and CDR2 is SNEGSKA (reference sequence). V lost 3 bases, J lost 0 bases, and 5 bases stayed unmatched. This CDR3 has 15 amino acids.

The chain has TRBV18 and TRBJ2-2, with a weak D call TRBD2 (7 bases). This CDR3 is built from 16 residues. Trimming cost V 3 bases and J 0 bases, with 11 bases left between them. Germline V gives CDR1 KGHSH, CDR2 LQKENI. The CDR3 here is CASSPSGGPNTGELFF. CDR3 nucleotide sequence: TGTGCCAGCTCACCCTCCGGGGGGCCGAACACCGGGGAGCTGTTTTTT.

This sequence joins TRBV12-3 or TRBV12-4 and TRBJ1-6, with D uncertain. V lost 6 bases to trimming and J lost 9 bases, with 9 bases between them. The CDR3 loop spans 12 amino acids. Here the CDR3 reads CASRVSGSPLHF. The CDR3 region has the DNA TGTGCCAGCAGGGTGTCGGGTTCACCCCTCCACTTT.

The chain couples TRBV5-6 to TRBJ1-2, with D tentatively TRBD1 (6 bases). V was shortened by 1 base and J by 3 bases, with 10 bases between the two germline ends. The CDR3 is made up of 14 amino acids. Per the germline V gene, CDR1 is SGHDT and CDR2 is YYEEEE. CDR3 coding DNA: TGTGCCAGCAGCTTGCAGGGGTTGGACTATGGCTACACCTTC. Translation gives CASSLQGLDYGYTF.

This clone is a singleton in its sample. J is TRBJ1-2 and V is TRBV18; 7 bases are shared with TRBD1. Germline V gene sequence: CDR1 KGHSH, CDR2 LQKENI. V lost 1 base, J lost 4 bases, and 9 bases stayed unmatched. This CDR3 is 16 amino acids long. This CDR3 reads CASSPQEGGGGYGYTF. The CDR3 region has the DNA TGTGCCAGCTCACCACAAGAAGGGGGCGGTGGCTATGGCTACACCTTC.

This chain links TRBV5-4 with TRBJ2-5; 11 positions agree with TRBD2. The CDR3 loop spans 15 amino acids. J lost 5 bases, V lost 0 bases, and 3 bases had no gene match. Germline-derived CDR1 and CDR2 are SGHNT and YYREEE (reference sequence). CDR3 sequence reads: CASSLGLAGTETQYF. CDR3 sequence (DNA): TGTGCCAGCAGCTTGGGACTAGCGGGGACGGAGACCCAGTACTTC.

This sequence joins TRBV5-1 and TRBJ1-1; 7 bases fit TRBD1. The length of the CDR3 is 15 residues. J was trimmed by 1 base and V by 1 base; bases with no gene match: 4. Germline values: CDR1 SGHRS, CDR2 YFSETQ. CDR3 loop: CASSLFDRANTEAFF. The DNA for the CDR3 is TGCGCCAGCAGCTTGTTCGACAGGGCGAACACTGAAGCTTTCTTT.

The chain joins TRBV14 to TRBJ2-3; D is undetermined. Germline CDR1 SGHDN, CDR2 FVKESK. The germline V and J ends were trimmed by 8 bases and 4 bases, with 10 bases remaining between them. This CDR3 region has 12 residues. As DNA, the CDR3 is TGTGCCAGCGGGCTCCTGGCAGATACGCAGTATTTT. This codes for CASGLLADTQYF.

J is TRBJ1-3 and V is TRBV9, with D uncertain. This CDR3 contains 14 residues. Per the germline V gene, CDR1 is SGDLS and CDR2 is YYNGEE. V dropped 1 base and J dropped 0 bases, with 5 bases sitting between them. The CDR3 here is CASSVTSSGNTIYF. CDR3 nucleotide sequence: TGTGCCAGCAGCGTAACCAGCTCTGGAAACACCATATATTTT.

The rearrangement links TRBV11-2 to TRBJ1-3; 8 bases fit TRBD1. V lost 5 bases, J lost 3 bases, and 15 bases stayed unmatched. The CDR3 consists of 18 residues. Germline-derived CDR1 and CDR2 are SGHAT and FQNNGV. The CDR3 loop is CASSPEPVGQGGGNTIYF. The DNA for the CDR3 is TGTGCCAGCAGCCCTGAACCGGTCGGACAGGGTGGTGGAAACACCATATATTTT.

V usage is TRBV19 and J usage is TRBJ1-6; D gene unclear. This CDR3 has 17 residues. The germline gives CDR1 LNHDA, CDR2 SQIVND (reference sequence). Trimming shortened V by 6 bases and J by 7 bases, and 22 bases separated the two germline ends. The CDR3 DNA reads TGTGCCAGTAGCCCGGTCGGGCCCGTCTGGGAGAATTCACCCCTCCACTTT. It translates to CASSPVGPVWENSPLHF.

This clone was seen only once. The V gene is TRBV9, the J gene TRBJ2-1, with 11 bases aligning to TRBD2. From germline, CDR1 is SGDLS and CDR2 YYNGEE. V shed 4 bases, J shed 5 bases, and the junction held 5 bases outside the gene matches. The CDR3 spans 15 residues. The CDR3 DNA reads TGTGCCAGCAGCACCCTAGCGGGGGGCGACAATGAGCAGTTCTTC. Residues: CASSTLAGGDNEQFF.

The genes are TRBV6-2 or TRBV6-3 and TRBJ2-7, with D possibly TRBD2 on 6 matching bases. This CDR3 is 14 amino acids long. Germline V gene sequence: CDR1 MNHEY, CDR2 SVGEGT. V lost 4 bases and J lost 4, with 14 bases in between. The CDR3 region is CASSSMGRGYEQYF. The CDR3 DNA follows: TGTGCCAGCAGTTCTATGGGGCGGGGATACGAGCAGTACTTC.